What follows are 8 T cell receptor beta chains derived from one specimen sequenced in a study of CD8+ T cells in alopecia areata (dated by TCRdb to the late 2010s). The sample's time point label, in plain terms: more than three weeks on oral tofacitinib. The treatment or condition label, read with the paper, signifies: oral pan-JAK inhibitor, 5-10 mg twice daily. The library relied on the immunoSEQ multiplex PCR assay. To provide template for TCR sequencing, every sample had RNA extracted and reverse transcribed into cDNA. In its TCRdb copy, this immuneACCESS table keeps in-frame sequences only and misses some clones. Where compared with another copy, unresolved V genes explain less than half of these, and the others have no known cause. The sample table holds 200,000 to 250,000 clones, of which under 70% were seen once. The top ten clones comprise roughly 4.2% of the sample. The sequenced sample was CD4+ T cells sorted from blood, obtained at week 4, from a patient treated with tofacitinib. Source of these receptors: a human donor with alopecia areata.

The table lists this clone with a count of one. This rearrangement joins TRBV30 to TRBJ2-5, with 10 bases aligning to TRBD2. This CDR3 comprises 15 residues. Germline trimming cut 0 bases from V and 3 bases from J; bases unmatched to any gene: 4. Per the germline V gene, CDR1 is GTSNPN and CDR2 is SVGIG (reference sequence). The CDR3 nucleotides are TGTGCCTGGAGTGTGGGGCTAGCGGGGGAAGAGACCCAGTACTTC. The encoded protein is CAWSVGLAGEETQYF.

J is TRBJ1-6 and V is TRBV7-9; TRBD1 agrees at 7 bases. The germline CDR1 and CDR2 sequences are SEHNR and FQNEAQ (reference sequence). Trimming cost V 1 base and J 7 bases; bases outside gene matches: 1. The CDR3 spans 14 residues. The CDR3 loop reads CASSLEGQNSPLHF. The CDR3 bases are TGTGCCAGCAGCTTAGAGGGACAGAATTCACCCCTCCACTTT.

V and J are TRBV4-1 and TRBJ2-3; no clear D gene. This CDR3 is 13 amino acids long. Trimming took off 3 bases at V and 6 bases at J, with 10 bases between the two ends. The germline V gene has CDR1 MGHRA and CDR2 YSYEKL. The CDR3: CASSHPMRDTQYF. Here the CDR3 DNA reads TGCGCCAGCAGCCATCCGATGCGGGATACGCAGTATTTT.

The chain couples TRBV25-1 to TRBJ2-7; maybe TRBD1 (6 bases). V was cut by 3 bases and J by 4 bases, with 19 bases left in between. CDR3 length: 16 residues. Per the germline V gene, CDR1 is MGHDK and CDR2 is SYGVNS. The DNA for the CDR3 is TGTGCCAGCAGTGACTTCGGAACAGGGCAATCGTACGAGCAGTACTTC. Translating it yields CASSDFGTGQSYEQYF.

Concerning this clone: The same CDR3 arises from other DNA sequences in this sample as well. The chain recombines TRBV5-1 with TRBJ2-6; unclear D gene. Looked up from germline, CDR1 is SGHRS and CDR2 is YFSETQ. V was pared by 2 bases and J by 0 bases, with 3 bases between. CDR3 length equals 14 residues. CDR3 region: CASSLVSGANVLTF. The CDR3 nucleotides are TGCGCCAGCAGCTTAGTCTCTGGGGCCAACGTCCTGACTTTC.

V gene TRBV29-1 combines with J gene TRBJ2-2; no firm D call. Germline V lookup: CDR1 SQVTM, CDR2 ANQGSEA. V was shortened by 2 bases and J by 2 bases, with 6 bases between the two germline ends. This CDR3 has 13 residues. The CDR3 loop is CSVEKTNTGELFF. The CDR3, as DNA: TGCAGCGTTGAAAAGACCAACACCGGGGAGCTGTTTTTT.

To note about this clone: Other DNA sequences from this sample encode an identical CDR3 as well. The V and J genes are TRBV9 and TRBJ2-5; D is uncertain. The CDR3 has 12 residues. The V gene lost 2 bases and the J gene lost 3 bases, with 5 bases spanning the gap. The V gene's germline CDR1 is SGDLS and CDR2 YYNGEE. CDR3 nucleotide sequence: TGTGCCAGCAGCGTGACGGAAGAGACCCAGTACTTC. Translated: CASSVTEETQYF.

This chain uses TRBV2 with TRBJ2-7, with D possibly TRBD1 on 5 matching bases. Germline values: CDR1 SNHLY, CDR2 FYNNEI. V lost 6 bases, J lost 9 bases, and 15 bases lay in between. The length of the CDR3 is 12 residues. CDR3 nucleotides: TGTGCCAGCAGCCTCGGTCAGGGCGGGCAGTACTTC. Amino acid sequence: CASSLGQGGQYF. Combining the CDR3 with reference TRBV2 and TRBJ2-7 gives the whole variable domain EPEVTQTPSHQVTQMGQEVILRCVPISNHLYFYWYRQILGQKVEFLVSFYNNEISEKSEIFDDQFSVERPDGSNFTLKIRSTKLEDSAMYFCASSLGQGGQYFGPGTRLTVT.